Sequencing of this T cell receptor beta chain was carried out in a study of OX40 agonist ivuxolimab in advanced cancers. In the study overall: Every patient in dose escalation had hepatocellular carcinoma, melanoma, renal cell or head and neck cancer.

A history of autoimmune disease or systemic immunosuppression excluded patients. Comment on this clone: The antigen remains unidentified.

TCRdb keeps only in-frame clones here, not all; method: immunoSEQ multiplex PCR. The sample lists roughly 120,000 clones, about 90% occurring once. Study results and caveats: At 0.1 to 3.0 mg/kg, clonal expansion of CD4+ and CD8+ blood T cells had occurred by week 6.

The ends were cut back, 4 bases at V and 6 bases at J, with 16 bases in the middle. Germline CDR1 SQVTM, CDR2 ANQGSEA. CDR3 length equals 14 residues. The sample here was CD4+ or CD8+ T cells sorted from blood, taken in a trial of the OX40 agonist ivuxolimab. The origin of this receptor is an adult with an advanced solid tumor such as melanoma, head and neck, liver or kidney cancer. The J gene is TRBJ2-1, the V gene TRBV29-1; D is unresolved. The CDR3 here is CSVVRPPSGNEQFF. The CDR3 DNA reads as TGCAGCGTTGTTAGGCCACCCTCGGGCAATGAGCAGTTCTTC.